This entry features one TCR beta chain sequence. In the study's own analysis: Owing to the provision of junction-only sequences devoid of quality scores by immunoSEQ, filtering differed. Clones were sequenced by immunoSEQ multiplex PCR, and TCRdb holds only the in-frame ones, with some missing. The DNA was the basis for D and trimming; V, J and clone size are from that table. The data contain more than 2 million clones, about 94% of them singletons. The sample comes from a study of shared clonotypes between healthy human individuals. Overall study context: Every donor yielded three CD4 naive, three CD4 memory, two CD8 naive and one CD8 memory plate.

Per the germline V gene, CDR1 is PRHDT and CDR2 is FYEKMQ (reference sequence). V shed 4 bases and J 7 bases; nucleotides not matched to a gene: 6. The CDR3 is 14 residues long. Terminally differentiated effector memory CD45RA+ cells were excluded from the naive CD8 cells, which were CD45RO-negative and positively selected for CCR7. The chain has TRBV13 and TRBJ2-4, with 8 bases that match TRBD1. The TCR was taken from a man younger than 30 in good health. Some clones in this sample may be carry-over from other donors' samples. The sequenced material came from naive CD8+ T cells from PBMCs. DNA of the CDR3: TGTGCCAGCAGCTCCAGGGGGCAAAGTAACATTCAGTACTTC. It codes for CASSSRGQSNIQYF.